Each of the 13 T cell receptor beta chains below was sequenced from the same sample in a study of post-analysis software for immune sequencing data (dated by TCRdb to between 2014 and 2016). These TCRs are of unknown antigen specificity. Study-wide conclusions, independent of this receptor: Patients showed significantly higher frequencies than controls for a handful of TRBV segments, among them TRBV5-6, TRBV5-1 and TRBV20-1.

Preparation of the library involved PCR. The listed sequencing device is Illumina HiSeq 2500. Unique molecular identifiers were incorporated into TCR beta cDNA libraries to reduce PCR and sequencing biases. The raw public data were reprocessed by TCRdb itself: fastp quality trimming at Q25, MiXCR clonotype calling, in-frame beta chains only. Each CDR3 protein gets just one entry, which takes the most common genes and DNA from the rows behind it. Present in this sample are hundreds of thousands of distinct CDR3 sequences, approximately 46% of which were seen just once. The ten top clones hold 9% to 14% of the sample. The specimen was blood. All receptors derive from a girl aged 10-17 years with multiple sclerosis.

The CDR3: CASSLARWGNQPQHF. CDR3 bases: TGTGCCAGCAGTTTAGCGCGTTGGGGGAATCAGCCCCAGCATTTT. The chain links TRBV12-3 or TRBV12-4 to TRBJ1-5; the D gene is possibly TRBD1 (5 bases). V was shortened by 0 bases and J by 4 bases, with 10 bases between the two germline ends. The CDR3 runs 15 residues.

The chain couples TRBV18 to TRBJ2-4; D unclear. Germline V gene data show CDR1 as KGHSH and CDR2 as LQKENI. The CDR3 is made up of 12 amino acids. Trimming stripped 3 bases from V and 8 bases from J, with 8 bases between. CDR3 in amino acids: CASSPGCDIQYF. CDR3 DNA sequence: TGTGCCAGCTCACCGGGGTGCGACATTCAGTACTTC.

The gene calls are TRBV6-4 and TRBJ1-5, with D perhaps matching TRBD1 (6 bases). The CDR3 contains 13 residues. The V gene lost 9 bases and the J gene lost 5 bases, with 14 bases spanning the gap. Germline V gene sequence: CDR1 MRHNA, CDR2 SNTAGT. The CDR3 sequence is CARRYTGHQPQHF. CDR3 nucleotides: TGTGCCAGGAGATATACAGGGCATCAGCCCCAGCATTTT.

This clonotype was found a few times. This chain uses TRBV7-2 with TRBJ2-7, with TRBD1 matching 7 bases. V trimming: 0 bases; J trimming: 3 bases; junction bases outside the gene matches: 2. CDR1 and CDR2 (germline): SGHTA, FQGNSA. This CDR3 contains 14 residues. The CDR3, as DNA: TGTGCCAGCAGCTTAGCGGACAGGTACTACGAGCAGTACTTC. Translation: CASSLADRYYEQYF.

This clonotype was counted only a few times. At one of its ends the junction is not consistent with the germline gene, which may arise from a read error. The chain couples TRBV7-7 to TRBJ2-1; unclear D gene. The CDR3 runs 15 residues. Germline CDR1 reads SSHAT; CDR2 reads FNYEAQ (reference sequence). CDR3: CASSPGSHSYNEQFF. CDR3 nucleotides: TGTGCTAGCAGCCCCGGGTCCCATTCCTACAATGAGCAGTTCTTC.

The V call is TRBV10-1, the J call TRBJ2-4; 8 bases fit TRBD1. Germline CDR1 WNHNN, CDR2 SYGVQD (reference sequence). Unmatched junction bases numbered 11, after V lost 6 bases and J lost 13 bases. The CDR3 spans 13 residues. CDR3 sequence: CASRSDRGGEQYF. DNA of the CDR3: TGCGCCAGCAGAAGCGACAGGGGAGGTGAGCAGTACTTC.

This clonotype was observed a handful of times. This sequence joins TRBV5-1 and TRBJ2-1; a weak D match, TRBD2 (6 bases). Trimming removed 0 bases at V and 4 bases at J, with 20 bases between. The CDR3 spans 18 residues. Germline V CDR1 and CDR2: SGHRS, YFSETQ. The CDR3 reads CASSLVPGGIEGYNEQFF. CDR3 bases: TGCGCCAGCAGCTTGGTGCCAGGCGGGATAGAAGGGTACAATGAGCAGTTCTTC.

The chain is built from TRBV10-3 and TRBJ2-1; possible D gene TRBD1, 6 bases. Germline CDR1 is ENHRY and CDR2 is SYGVKD. The CDR3 extends over 16 amino acids. The V end was cut by 0 bases, the J end by 4 bases, with 13 bases between. CDR3 loop: CAISESLQGSYNEQFF. The CDR3 DNA reads TGTGCCATCAGTGAGTCCCTACAGGGTTCATACAATGAGCAGTTCTTC.

The chain uses TRBV6-1 and TRBJ2-7; no firm D call. CDR1 is MNHNS and CDR2 is SASEGT in the germline V gene. V was trimmed by 3 bases and J by 2 bases, leaving 14 bases between them. The CDR3 covers 15 residues. The CDR3 spells CASSELDLLTYEQYF. The DNA for the CDR3 is TGTGCCAGCAGTGAGCTGGACCTCTTAACCTACGAGCAGTACTTC.

This clonotype was recorded only once. CDR3 coding DNA: TGTGCCAGCGGTGCTAGCAGCTCCTACGAGCAGTACTTC. This codes for CASGASSSYEQYF. The chain uses TRBV11-2 and TRBJ2-7, with D possibly matching TRBD2 (5 bases). V gave up 8 bases and J gave up 0 bases, with 11 bases separating them. The CDR3 has 13 residues. Per the germline V gene, CDR1 is SGHAT and CDR2 is FQNNGV.

Details on this clonotype: The junction shows a germline mismatch at one end, possibly a read error. V and J are TRBV27 and TRBJ2-1, with 7 bases identical to TRBD2. The germline V gene has CDR1 MNHEY and CDR2 SMNVEV (reference sequence). The CDR3 runs 15 residues. CDR3 bases: TGTGCCAACAGTCGTGGACTAGTCGCCTACAATGAGCAGTTCTTC. As protein: CANSRGLVAYNEQFF.

This clonotype was detected only a few times. This chain connects TRBV7-3 to TRBJ1-1; a weak D match, TRBD1 (6 bases). The CDR3 loop spans 15 amino acids. Germline V lookup: CDR1 SGHTA, CDR2 FQGTGA. V gave up 1 base and J gave up 0 bases, with 9 bases separating them. The CDR3 protein is CASSLMGGMNTEAFF. The CDR3 DNA follows: TGTGCCAGCAGCTTAATGGGGGGCATGAACACTGAAGCTTTCTTT. The complete variable domain, with remaining parts taken from reference TRBV7-3 and TRBJ1-1, reads GAGVSQTPSNKVTEKGKYVELRCDPISGHTALYWYRQSLGQGPEFLIYFQGTGAADDSGLPNDRFFAVRPEGSVSTLKIQRTERGDSAVYLCASSLMGGMNTEAFFGQGTRLTVV.

This clonotype has just a few counts. V usage is TRBV7-9 and J usage is TRBJ2-7, with 9 positions matching TRBD2. The J call is uncertain, as TRBJ2-5 better fits the DNA end. The germline V gene has CDR1 SEHNR and CDR2 FQNEAQ (reference sequence). The CDR3 runs 16 residues. The CDR3 sequence: CASSLVAGGPRETQYF. CDR3 nucleotide sequence: TGTGCCAGCAGCTTAGTTGCGGGAGGGCCGAGGGAGACCCAGTACTTC.